The entry below describes one T cell receptor beta chain. Its cognate antigen is unknown. These data are taken from a study of CD8 T cells in ankylosing spondylitis. Each CDR3 protein gets one entry after TCRdb re-called the 5' RACE reads with MiXCR. The data contain tens of thousands of distinct CDR3 sequences, around 25% of them seen just once; the ten biggest clones take up over 50%. Study results and caveats: What appeared characteristic of ankylosing spondylitis blood was a TCR beta motif of under 10 highly homologous variants.

In germline, CDR1 is SGHKS, CDR2 YYEKEE (reference sequence). This CDR3 comprises 13 residues. V was cut by 2 bases and J by 7 bases, with 10 bases left in between. The sequencing input was blood, either unsorted or a sorted T cell fraction (not recorded which). This chain connects TRBV5-5 to TRBJ1-5; unclear D gene. This clonotype was obtained from a male donor with ankylosing spondylitis or in good health (not recorded which). The CDR3 protein is CASSFGSKQPQHF. CDR3 DNA: TGTGCCAGCAGCTTTGGGTCGAAACAGCCCCAGCATTTT.